This T cell receptor beta chain was documented in a study of T-cell memory formation after mild COVID-19. TCRdb passed the 5' RACE reads through MiXCR, listing each CDR3 protein once. The data contain under 250,000 distinct CDR3 sequences, 15% to 19% of them singletons. The germline CDR1 and CDR2 sequences are DFQATT and SNEGSKA (reference sequence). This CDR3 is built from 15 residues. With V trimmed by 2 bases and J by 0 bases, 6 bases remained unmatched. The sequenced sample was PBMCs or a T cell subset sorted from them (not recorded which). The source is an adult woman who had mild COVID-19 (a few samples of this study predate the infection). Cell type and time point are not known. The chain has TRBV20-1 and TRBJ1-2; 7 bases are shared with TRBD1. CDR3 region: CSARRTGTTNYGYTF. In nucleotides, the CDR3 is TGCAGTGCTAGACGGACAGGCACTACTAACTATGGCTACACCTTC.